This T cell receptor beta chain was identified in a study of human T cells and chemical hapten exposure. TCRdb independently ran MiXCR on the RACE reads; one entry per CDR3 protein. The sample yields over 35,000 distinct CDR3 sequences, 3.7% seen once. With 3 bases removed from V and 6 bases from J, the gap between germline ends came to 17 bases. The CDR3 spans 16 residues. Per germline, CDR1 KGHSH and CDR2 LQKENI. Time point reported: healthy volunteer bleed at 6 weeks. Sequencing started from total RNA isolated from unfractionated whole blood. This clonotype was detected only a few times. The receptor's source is a human donor in good health. Some clones in this sample may be carry-over from other donors' samples. Sequences were obtained from whole blood. The chain recombines TRBV18 with TRBJ2-2, with D maybe TRBD2 (6 bases). The DNA for the CDR3 is TGTGCCAGCTCACCCCAAACCGGGGGACTCTCCGGGGAGCTGTTTTTT. Amino acids: CASSPQTGGLSGELFF.